This T cell receptor beta chain appears in the sequencing data of a study of control samples from healthy donors and cancer patients. This table comes from immunoSEQ multiplex PCR, and its TCRdb copy is limited to in-frame clones, with some not included. This table has 150,000 to 200,000 clones, approximately 92% appearing once. The specimen sequenced was blood. This clonotype originated in a man between 18 and 29 years old in good health.

CDR3 in amino acids: CASSLLGTGKPYEQYF. CDR3 nucleotide sequence: TGTGCCAGCAGTTTATTAGGGACAGGGAAACCCTACGAGCAGTACTTC. The chain employs TRBV28 and TRBJ2-7; 9 bases map to TRBD1. Germline trimming cut 1 base from V and 2 bases from J; bases unmatched to any gene: 6. The CDR3 runs 16 residues. CDR1 is MDHEN, CDR2 SYDVKM, per germline.